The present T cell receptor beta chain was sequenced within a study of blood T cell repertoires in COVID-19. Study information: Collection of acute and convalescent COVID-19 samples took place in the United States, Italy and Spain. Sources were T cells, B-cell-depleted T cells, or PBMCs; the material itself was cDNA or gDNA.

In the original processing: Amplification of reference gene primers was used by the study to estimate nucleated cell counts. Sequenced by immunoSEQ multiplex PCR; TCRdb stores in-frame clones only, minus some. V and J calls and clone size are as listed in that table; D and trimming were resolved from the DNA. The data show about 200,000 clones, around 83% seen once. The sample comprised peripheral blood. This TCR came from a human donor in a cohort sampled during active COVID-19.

This CDR3 reads CASTPTGSSTGYTF. The DNA for the CDR3 is TGTGCCAGCACCCCGACAGGGTCTTCTACCGGCTACACCTTC. This chain uses TRBV7-8 with TRBJ1-2, with 7 bases matching TRBD1. The CDR3 loop spans 14 amino acids. With 7 bases clipped from V and 8 bases from J, the junction kept 13 bases outside the gene matches. CDR1 SGHVS and CDR2 FQNEAQ come from the germline V gene.